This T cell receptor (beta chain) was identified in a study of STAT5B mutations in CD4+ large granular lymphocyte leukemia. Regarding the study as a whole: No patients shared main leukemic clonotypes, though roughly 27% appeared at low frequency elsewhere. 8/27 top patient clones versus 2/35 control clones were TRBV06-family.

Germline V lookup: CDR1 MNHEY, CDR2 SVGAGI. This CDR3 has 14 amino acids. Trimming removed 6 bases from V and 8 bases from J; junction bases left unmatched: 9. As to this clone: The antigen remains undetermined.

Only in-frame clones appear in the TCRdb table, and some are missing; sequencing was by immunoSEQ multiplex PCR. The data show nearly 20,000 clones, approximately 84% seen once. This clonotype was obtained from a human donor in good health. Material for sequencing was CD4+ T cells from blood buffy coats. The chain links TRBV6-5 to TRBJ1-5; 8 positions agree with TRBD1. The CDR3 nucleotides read TGTGCCAGCAGGCAAACAGGGGGGCTGAAGCCCCAGCATTTT. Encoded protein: CASRQTGGLKPQHF.